This passage covers 25 T cell receptor beta chains from one sample sequenced in a study of T cell clonality in common variable immunodeficiency. The method was immunoSEQ multiplex PCR; TCRdb's version includes in-frame clones alone and lacks a portion of them. In total the sample includes under 20,000 clones, none of them seen once. No antigen has been identified for these receptors. Study-wide results and limits: In common variable immunodeficiency, TCR beta chains reportedly carried fewer deletions and N-nucleotide insertions.

Sequencing input: peripheral blood mononuclear cells. Receptor source: a human donor with common variable immunodeficiency.

This clone was found a few times. The CDR3 extends 3 residues past the end of the read, so its final part is completed from the germline J gene. The V call is TRBV18, the J call TRBJ1-2; weak D call: TRBD1 (5 bases). Deletions cut 1 base from V and 4 bases from J, with 16 bases between. Germline CDR1 reads KGHSH; CDR2 reads LQKENI. The CDR3 runs 16 residues. The part of the CDR3 DNA that was read is TGTGCCAGCTCACCACAAGTTGGCAGGGAGGTCTATGGC. This codes for CASSPQVGREVYG. In full, the CDR3 reads CASSPQVGREVYGYTF.

Points on this clone: The read comes to an end 3 residues before the CDR3 does, leaving the germline J gene to fill in the end. This chain links TRBV18 with TRBJ1-1; TRBD1 is a possible D gene (5 bases). V lost 2 bases, J lost 0 bases, and 10 bases lay in between. Germline values: CDR1 KGHSH, CDR2 LQKENI. This CDR3 contains 15 residues. The CDR3 spells CASSPGWGVNTEAFF. Partial CDR3 DNA: TGTGCCAGCTCACCAGGGTGGGGGGTGAACACTGAA.

This clone showed up just a few times. The CDR3 bases that were read are TGTGCCAGCAGCTTAGGACAGAATAATGAAAAA. Residues: CASSLGQNNEK. The entire CDR3 protein is CASSLGQNNEKLFF. The chain employs TRBV7-9 and TRBJ1-4; the D gene is possibly TRBD1 (5 bases). The read is 3 residues too short to cover the CDR3 end, so that end is filled in from the germline J gene. Deletions cut 1 base from V and 4 bases from J, with 7 bases between. The CDR3 has 14 amino acids. Germline V CDR1 and CDR2: SEHNR, FQNEAQ (reference sequence).

This clone was picked up a small number of times. The CDR3 end falls 3 residues outside the read, so it is completed with the germline J gene. This chain connects TRBV2 to TRBJ1-2; D not resolved. V was clipped by 7 bases and J by 7 bases, with 22 bases between them. The CDR3 totals 15 residues. Germline CDR1 is SNHLY and CDR2 is FYNNEI. Partial CDR3 DNA: TGTGCCAGCACTCAGAACGGTGGCGGGGTTGCTGGC. Translating gives CASTQNGGGVAG. The CDR3 as a whole reads CASTQNGGGVAGYTF. The variable domain in full, with the rest retrieved from reference TRBV2 and TRBJ1-2, is EPEVTQTPSHQVTQMGQEVILRCVPISNHLYFYWYRQILGQKVEFLVSFYNNEISEKSEIFDDQFSVERPDGSNFTLKIRSTKLEDSAMYFCASTQNGGGVAGYTFGSGTRLTVV.

About this clone itself: The read comes to an end 3 residues before the CDR3 does, leaving the germline J gene to fill in the end. V usage is TRBV30 and J usage is TRBJ2-3; D perhaps matches TRBD1 (5 bases). V was shortened by 0 bases and J by 4 bases, with 14 bases between the two germline ends. The CDR3 extends over 15 amino acids. The germline V gene encodes CDR1 GTSNPN and CDR2 SVGIG (reference sequence). The CDR3 protein is CAWSVIDSISDTQYF. The sequenced CDR3 bases are TGTGCCTGGAGTGTAATCGACAGTATTTCAGATACG.

In its sample, this clone was seen many times. The CDR3 end lies 3 residues beyond the end of the read and is filled in from the germline J gene. The gene calls are TRBV12-3 or TRBV12-4 and TRBJ2-5; D perhaps matches TRBD2 (5 bases). With 7 bases removed from V and 5 bases from J, the gap between germline ends came to 20 bases. This CDR3 comprises 15 residues. The CDR3 bases that were read are TGTGCCAGCACCCATGGCGGGTCGGACGTGGAGACC. Its translation is CASTHGGSDVET. The CDR3, in full, reads CASTHGGSDVETQYF.

This clone showed up many times. The read gets to within 3 residues of the CDR3 end, and the germline J gene fills in the rest. The chain combines TRBV20-1 with TRBJ2-3, with TRBD2 matching 10 bases. The CDR3 runs to 16 residues. J gave up 4 bases and V 3 bases, and 10 bases lay outside the gene matches. CDR1 and CDR2 (germline): DFQATT, SNEGSKA (reference sequence). This chain's CDR3 is CSARRLAGVRADTQYF. The sequenced part of the CDR3 DNA is TGCAGTGCTAGGAGGCTAGCGGGAGTACGAGCAGATACG.

This clone was found a few times. At one end, the junction sequence differs from germline, possibly due to a read error. The CDR3 loop reads CSSSLSENQPQHF. The covered CDR3 bases are TGTTCCAGCAGCTTATCAGAGAATCAGCCC. The V call is TRBV7-9, the J call TRBJ1-5; D is undetermined. From the germline J gene comes the end of the CDR3, since the read stops 3 residues before it. The CDR3 length is 13 residues. Germline loops: CDR1 SEHNR, CDR2 FQNEAQ (reference sequence).

With respect to this clone: The CDR3 is cut off 3 residues early in the read; its end comes from the germline J gene. The V call is TRBV20-1, the J call TRBJ2-5; D gene ambiguous. Germline loops: CDR1 DFQATT, CDR2 SNEGSKA (reference sequence). Deletions cut 7 bases from V and 2 bases from J, with 8 bases between. The CDR3 totals 11 residues. The CDR3 DNA, read in part, is TGCAGTGGTCCCAAACAAGAGACC. This encodes CSGPKQET. The whole CDR3 sequence reads CSGPKQETQYF.

As to this clone: The read finishes 3 residues shy of the CDR3 end, and the germline J gene is used to complete it. The chain has TRBV30 and TRBJ1-1, with 10 bases lining up with TRBD1. CDR1 GTSNPN and CDR2 SVGIG come from the germline V gene (reference sequence). V trimming: 5 bases; J trimming: 5 bases; junction bases outside the gene matches: 5. This CDR3 is 13 amino acids long. Partial CDR3 DNA: TGTGCCTGGGGACAGGGGGACACGACTGAA. It encodes CAWGQGDTTE. The CDR3 as a whole reads CAWGQGDTTEAFF.

The table lists this clone with many counts. The read comes to an end 3 residues before the CDR3 does, leaving the germline J gene to fill in the end. The chain uses TRBV20-1 and TRBJ2-1; TRBD1 matches at 8 bases. The germline V gene encodes CDR1 DFQATT and CDR2 SNEGSKA (reference sequence). After removal of 6 bases from V and 7 bases from J, the junction contained 8 bases not matched to a gene. The CDR3 covers 13 residues. This chain's CDR3 is CSADGQGWNEQFF. CDR3 DNA, as far as it was read: TGCAGTGCAGATGGACAGGGATGGAATGAG.

This clone turned up a few times. Sequencing ends 3 residues short of the CDR3 end; the germline J gene provides the rest. The chain uses TRBV6-2 or TRBV6-3 and TRBJ2-7, with D perhaps matching TRBD1 (5 bases). Germline lookup yields CDR1 MNHEY and CDR2 SVGEGT. The ends were cut back, 6 bases at V and 3 bases at J, with 12 bases in the middle. The CDR3 sequence is 13 residues long. The part of the CDR3 DNA that was read is TGTGCCAGCAGGCAAATAACAGGCTACGAG. Translation: CASRQITGYE. The complete CDR3 reads CASRQITGYEQYF.

With regard to this clone: The read falls 3 residues short of the CDR3 end, and the missing part is taken from the germline J gene. This chain links TRBV18 with TRBJ1-1; D is perhaps TRBD1 (5 bases). The CDR3 is 15 amino acids. The germline CDR1 and CDR2 sequences are KGHSH and LQKENI. V lost 5 bases and J lost 0, with 13 bases in between. The CDR3 loop is CASSNLGDLNTEAFF. The part of the CDR3 DNA that was read is TGTGCCAGCTCAAATCTTGGGGACTTGAACACTGAA.

At least ten counts were recorded for this clone. The CDR3 extends 3 residues past the end of the read, so its final part is completed from the germline J gene. The V and J genes are TRBV7-9 and TRBJ1-2; 7 bases agree with TRBD1. Trimming removed 1 base from V and 4 bases from J; junction bases left unmatched: 6. The CDR3 totals 15 residues. Germline-derived CDR1 and CDR2 are SEHNR and FQNEAQ (reference sequence). The part of the CDR3 DNA that was read is TGTGCCAGCAGCTTAGTGGGTCAGGGGGGCTATGGC. It specifies CASSLVGQGGYG. The entire CDR3 protein is CASSLVGQGGYGYTF.

This clone was detected only a few times. Read data end 3 residues before the CDR3 end; the end is taken from the germline J gene. This chain uses TRBV7-6 with TRBJ2-3; no clear D gene. The CDR3 consists of 13 residues. Per germline, CDR1 SGHVS and CDR2 FNYEAQ. The CDR3: CASSLGYRNTQYF. CDR3 DNA (partial): TGTGCCAGCAGCTTAGGGTACAGAAACACG.

The CDR3 spells CASSLSGEPYEQYF. Partial CDR3 DNA: TGTGCCAGCTCACTTTCAGGGGAGCCCTACGAG. V usage is TRBV18 and J usage is TRBJ2-7, with D possibly being TRBD1 (6 bases). With the read ending 3 residues before the CDR3 end, the germline J gene is used to fill in that end. CDR3 length equals 14 residues. CDR1 KGHSH and CDR2 LQKENI come from the germline V gene. V lost 4 bases to trimming and J lost 2 bases, with 12 bases between them. The full variable domain, in which reference TRBV18 and TRBJ2-7 provide the parts outside the CDR3, is NAGVMQNPRHLVRRRGQEARLRCSPMKGHSHVYWYRQLPEEGLKFMVYLQKENIIDESGMPKERFSAEFPKEGPSILRIQQVVRGDSAAYFCASSLSGEPYEQYFGPGTRLTVT.

Comments on this clone: The DNA ends 3 residues before the CDR3 does, and the rest of the CDR3 is filled in from the germline J gene. This rearrangement joins TRBV7-2 to TRBJ2-5, with 7 positions matching TRBD1. The CDR3 spans 15 residues. Germline V gene lookup returns CDR1 SGHTA and CDR2 FQGNSA. V shed 3 bases and J 4 bases; nucleotides not matched to a gene: 8. The CDR3 reads CASSFRMTGSETQYF. Incomplete CDR3 DNA: TGTGCCAGCAGCTTCAGAATGACAGGGTCAGAGACC.

About this clone itself: The CDR3 extends 3 residues past the end of the read, so its final part is completed from the germline J gene. The rearrangement joins TRBV20-1 to TRBJ2-1; 7 bases agree with TRBD1. The CDR3 is 12 residues long. V dropped 5 bases and J dropped 4; count of bases not matched to a gene: 2. CDR1 is DFQATT, CDR2 SNEGSKA, per germline (reference sequence). CDR3 sequence reads: CSARQGYNEQFF. The part of the CDR3 DNA that was read is TGCAGTGCTCGACAGGGTTACAATGAG.

Only a few counts were recorded for this clone. The CDR3 is cut off 3 residues early in the read; its end comes from the germline J gene. The V call is TRBV6-1, the J call TRBJ2-4, with D possibly being TRBD1 (6 bases). The CDR3 length is 12 residues. CDR1 and CDR2 from the germline V gene are MNHNS and SASEGT. V was shortened by 4 bases and J by 6 bases, with 7 bases between the two germline ends. CDR3: CASSVTGNIQYF. The CDR3 DNA, read in part, is TGTGCCAGCAGTGTGACAGGAAACATT.

Only a few counts were recorded for this clone. The DNA read from the CDR3 is TGTGCCAGCAGCTTCGGACAGGGGACACAAGAGACC. Protein: CASSFGQGTQET. The whole CDR3 is CASSFGQGTQETQYF. This chain joins TRBV7-7 and TRBJ2-5; 9 positions agree with TRBD1. The CDR3 goes on 3 residues after the read ends, and that part is filled in from the germline J gene. In germline, CDR1 is SSHAT, CDR2 FNYEAQ (reference sequence). V lost 3 bases to trimming and J lost 2 bases; unmatched junction nucleotides: 4. The CDR3 length is 15 residues.

This clone was detected a few times. The DNA ends 3 residues before the CDR3 does, and the rest of the CDR3 is filled in from the germline J gene. J is TRBJ2-2 and V is TRBV6-2 or TRBV6-3; 10 nucleotides match TRBD2. The germline V gene encodes CDR1 MNHEY and CDR2 SVGEGT. V dropped 1 base and J dropped 3; count of bases not matched to a gene: 2. The length of the CDR3 is 16 residues. CDR3 DNA, as far as it was read: TGTGCCAGCAGTTACTGGACTAGCGGAGACACCGGGGAG. Residues: CASSYWTSGDTGE. The whole CDR3 sequence is CASSYWTSGDTGELFF.

This clone was found many times. The read terminates 3 residues before the CDR3 end, so the remaining end is supplied by the germline J gene. This chain joins TRBV6-4 and TRBJ2-1; 11 bases fit TRBD2. Germline V gene data show CDR1 as MRHNA and CDR2 as SNTAGT. V shed 4 bases, J shed 3 bases, and the junction held 2 bases outside the gene matches. The CDR3 has 15 amino acids. The sequenced CDR3 bases are TGTGCCAGCAGTGTACTAGCGGGGGACTACAATGAG. Protein product: CASSVLAGDYNE. The CDR3 as a whole reads CASSVLAGDYNEQFF.

About this clone itself: The read ends 3 residues early relative to the CDR3; the germline J gene fills the gap. The rearrangement links TRBV6-2 or TRBV6-3 to TRBJ2-1; D unresolved. This CDR3 region has 11 residues. Germline V gene data show CDR1 as MNHEY and CDR2 as SVGEGT. V was pared by 5 bases and J by 8 bases, with 7 bases between. CDR3 DNA (partial): TGTGCCAGCAGTATTGCAGATGAG. Protein: CASSIADE. In full, the CDR3 reads CASSIADEQFF.

Remarks on this clone: Sequencing ends 3 residues short of the CDR3 end; the germline J gene provides the rest. J is TRBJ2-2 and V is TRBV7-2; no clear D. The CDR3 is 14 amino acids. V shed 2 bases and J shed 0 bases, with 4 bases lying between them. In germline, CDR1 is SGHTA, CDR2 FQGNSA. The CDR3 DNA, read in part, is TGTGCCAGCAGCTTAAGGTCGAACACCGGGGAG. This translates into CASSLRSNTGE. The complete CDR3 reads CASSLRSNTGELFF.

This clone was recorded a few times. The chain's CDR3 is CASSPGFYEQYF. Incomplete CDR3 DNA: TGTGCCAGCAGCCCAGGGTTCTACGAG. This chain joins TRBV2 and TRBJ2-7; D might be TRBD1 (5 bases). The CDR3 end is not reached by the read, which stops 3 residues before it; the germline J gene fills it in. The CDR3 covers 12 residues. Trimming stripped 6 bases from V and 3 bases from J, with 9 bases between. Germline CDR1 is SNHLY and CDR2 is FYNNEI.